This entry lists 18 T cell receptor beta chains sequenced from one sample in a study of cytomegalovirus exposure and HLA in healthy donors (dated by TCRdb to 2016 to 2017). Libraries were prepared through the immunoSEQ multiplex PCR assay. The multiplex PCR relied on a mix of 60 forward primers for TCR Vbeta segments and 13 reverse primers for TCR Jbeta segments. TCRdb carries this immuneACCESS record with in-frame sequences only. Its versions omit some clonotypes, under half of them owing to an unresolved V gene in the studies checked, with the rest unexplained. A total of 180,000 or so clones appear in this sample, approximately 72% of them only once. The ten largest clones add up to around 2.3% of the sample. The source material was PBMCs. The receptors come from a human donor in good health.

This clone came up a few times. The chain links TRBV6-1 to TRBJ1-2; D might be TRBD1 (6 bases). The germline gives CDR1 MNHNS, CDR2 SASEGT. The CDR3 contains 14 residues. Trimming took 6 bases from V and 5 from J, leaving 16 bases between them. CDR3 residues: CASRSRGHLYGYTF. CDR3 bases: TGTGCCAGCAGGTCTAGGGGACACCTATATGGCTACACCTTC.

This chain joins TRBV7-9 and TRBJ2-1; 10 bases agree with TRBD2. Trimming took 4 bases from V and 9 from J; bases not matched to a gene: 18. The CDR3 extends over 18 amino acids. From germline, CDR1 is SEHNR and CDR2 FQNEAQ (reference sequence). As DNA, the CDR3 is TGTGCCAGCAGCTCCAACCCCTGGCCCAAGCGGGGGGGCACTGAGCAGTTCTTC. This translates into CASSSNPWPKRGGTEQFF.

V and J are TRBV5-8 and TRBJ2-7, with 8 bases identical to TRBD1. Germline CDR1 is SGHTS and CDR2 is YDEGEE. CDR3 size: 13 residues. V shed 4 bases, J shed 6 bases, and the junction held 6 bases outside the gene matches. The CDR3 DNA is TGTGCCAGCAGCGTCAGGGGGCTTAGCGAGCAGTACTTC. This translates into CASSVRGLSEQYF.

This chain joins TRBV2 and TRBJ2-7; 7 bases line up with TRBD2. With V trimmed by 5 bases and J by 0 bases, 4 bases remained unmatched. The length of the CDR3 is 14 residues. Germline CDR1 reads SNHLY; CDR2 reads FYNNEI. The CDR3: CASSFGGSSYEQYF. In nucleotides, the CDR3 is TGTGCCAGCAGTTTCGGGGGGAGCTCCTACGAGCAGTACTTC.

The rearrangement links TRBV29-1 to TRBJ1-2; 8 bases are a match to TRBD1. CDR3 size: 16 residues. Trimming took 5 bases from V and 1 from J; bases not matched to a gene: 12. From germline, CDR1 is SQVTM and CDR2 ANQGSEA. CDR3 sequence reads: CSVRLTGTGINYGYTF. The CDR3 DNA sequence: TGCAGCGTTCGCCTTACCGGGACAGGAATTAACTATGGCTACACCTTC.

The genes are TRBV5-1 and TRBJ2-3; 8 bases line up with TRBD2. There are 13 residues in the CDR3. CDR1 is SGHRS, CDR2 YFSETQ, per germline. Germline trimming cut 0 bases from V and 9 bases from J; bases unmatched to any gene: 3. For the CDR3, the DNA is TGCGCCAGCAGCTTGGAAGCTAGCGGGACGCAGTATTTT. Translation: CASSLEASGTQYF.

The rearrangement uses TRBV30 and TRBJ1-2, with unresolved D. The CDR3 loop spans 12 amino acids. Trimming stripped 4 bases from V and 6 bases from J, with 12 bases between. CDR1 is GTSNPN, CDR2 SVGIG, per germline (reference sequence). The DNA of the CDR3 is TGTGCCTGGAAACTGACGGGAAATGGCTACACCTTC. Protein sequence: CAWKLTGNGYTF.

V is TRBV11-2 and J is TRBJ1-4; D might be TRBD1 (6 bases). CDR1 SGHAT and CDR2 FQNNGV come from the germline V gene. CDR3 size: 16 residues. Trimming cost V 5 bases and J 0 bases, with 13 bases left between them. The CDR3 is CASSPTGIATNEKLFF. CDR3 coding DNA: TGTGCCAGCAGCCCCACAGGGATTGCAACTAATGAAAAACTGTTTTTT.

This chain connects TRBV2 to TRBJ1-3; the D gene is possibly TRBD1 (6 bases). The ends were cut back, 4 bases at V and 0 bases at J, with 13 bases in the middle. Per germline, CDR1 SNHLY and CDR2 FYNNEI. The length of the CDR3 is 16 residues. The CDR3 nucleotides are TGTGCCAGCAGTGGCGTGGGGGCATTCTCTGGAAACACCATATATTTT. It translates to CASSGVGAFSGNTIYF. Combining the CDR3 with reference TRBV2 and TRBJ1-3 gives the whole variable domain EPEVTQTPSHQVTQMGQEVILRCVPISNHLYFYWYRQILGQKVEFLVSFYNNEISEKSEIFDDQFSVERPDGSNFTLKIRSTKLEDSAMYFCASSGVGAFSGNTIYFGEGSWLTVV.

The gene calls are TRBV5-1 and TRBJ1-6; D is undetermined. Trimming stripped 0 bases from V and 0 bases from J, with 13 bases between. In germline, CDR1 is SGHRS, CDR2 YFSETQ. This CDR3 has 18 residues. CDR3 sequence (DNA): TGCGCCAGCAGCTTGGCTGCGGTCAGAAGCTCCTATAATTCACCCCTCCACTTT. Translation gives CASSLAAVRSSYNSPLHF. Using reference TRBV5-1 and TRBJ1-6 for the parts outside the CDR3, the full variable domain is KAGVTQTPRYLIKTRGQQVTLSCSPISGHRSVSWYQQTPGQGLQFLFEYFSETQRNKGNFPGRFSGRQFSNSRSEMNVSTLELGDSALYLCASSLAAVRSSYNSPLHFGNGTRLTVT.

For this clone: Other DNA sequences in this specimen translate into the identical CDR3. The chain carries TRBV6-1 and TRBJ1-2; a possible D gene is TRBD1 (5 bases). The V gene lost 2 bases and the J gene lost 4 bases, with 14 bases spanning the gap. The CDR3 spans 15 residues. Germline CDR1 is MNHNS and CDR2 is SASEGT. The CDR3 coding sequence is TGTGCCAGCAGTGAATTGGGGCGTACGAGCTATGGCTACACCTTC. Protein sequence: CASSELGRTSYGYTF.

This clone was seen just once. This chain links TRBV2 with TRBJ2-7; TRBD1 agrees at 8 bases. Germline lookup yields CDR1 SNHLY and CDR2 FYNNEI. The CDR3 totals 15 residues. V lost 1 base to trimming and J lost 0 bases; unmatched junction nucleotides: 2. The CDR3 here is CASSEGDRPSYEQYF. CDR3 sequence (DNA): TGTGCCAGCAGTGAAGGGGACAGGCCCTCCTACGAGCAGTACTTC. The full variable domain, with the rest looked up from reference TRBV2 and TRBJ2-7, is EPEVTQTPSHQVTQMGQEVILRCVPISNHLYFYWYRQILGQKVEFLVSFYNNEISEKSEIFDDQFSVERPDGSNFTLKIRSTKLEDSAMYFCASSEGDRPSYEQYFGPGTRLTVT.

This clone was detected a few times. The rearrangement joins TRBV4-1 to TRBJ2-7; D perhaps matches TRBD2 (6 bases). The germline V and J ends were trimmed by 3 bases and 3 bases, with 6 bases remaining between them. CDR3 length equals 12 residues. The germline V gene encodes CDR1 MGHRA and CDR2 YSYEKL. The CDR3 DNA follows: TGCGCCAGCAGCCAGACTAGCTACGAGCAGTACTTC. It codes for CASSQTSYEQYF.

The CDR3 is CASSFRTEYNSPLHF. The CDR3 DNA reads as TGTGCCAGCAGCTTCAGGACAGAGTATAATTCACCCCTCCACTTT. The genes are TRBV5-6 and TRBJ1-6, with D tentatively TRBD1 (6 bases). The CDR3 consists of 15 residues. The germline V and J ends were trimmed by 2 bases and 4 bases, with 10 bases remaining between them. CDR1 is SGHDT and CDR2 is YYEEEE in the germline V gene.

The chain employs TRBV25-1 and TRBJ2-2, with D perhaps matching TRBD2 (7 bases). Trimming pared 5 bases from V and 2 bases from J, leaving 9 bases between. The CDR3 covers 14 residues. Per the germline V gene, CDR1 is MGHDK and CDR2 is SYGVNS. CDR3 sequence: CASSWGGNTGELFF. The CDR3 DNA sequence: TGTGCCAGCAGTTGGGGGGGCAACACCGGGGAGCTGTTTTTT.

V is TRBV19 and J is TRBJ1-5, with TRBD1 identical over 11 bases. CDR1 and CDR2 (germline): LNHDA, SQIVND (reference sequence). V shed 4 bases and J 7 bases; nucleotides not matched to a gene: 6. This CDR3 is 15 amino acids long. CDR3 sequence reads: CASSKNRDRGQPQHF. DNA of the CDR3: TGTGCCAGTAGTAAGAACCGGGACAGGGGGCAGCCCCAGCATTTT.

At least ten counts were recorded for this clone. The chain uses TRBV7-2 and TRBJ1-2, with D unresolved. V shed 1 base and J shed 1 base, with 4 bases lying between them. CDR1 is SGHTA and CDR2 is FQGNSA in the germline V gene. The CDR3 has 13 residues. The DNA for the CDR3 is TGTGCCAGCAGCTTAGACAATAACTATGGCTACACCTTC. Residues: CASSLDNNYGYTF.

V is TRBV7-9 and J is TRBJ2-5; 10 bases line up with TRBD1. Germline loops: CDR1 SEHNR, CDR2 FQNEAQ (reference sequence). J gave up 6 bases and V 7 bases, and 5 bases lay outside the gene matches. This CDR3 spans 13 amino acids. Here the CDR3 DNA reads TGTGCCAGCATTGGGACAGGGGCAAAGACCCAGTACTTC. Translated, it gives CASIGTGAKTQYF. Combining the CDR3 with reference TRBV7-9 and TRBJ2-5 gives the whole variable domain DTGVSQNPRHKITKRGQNVTFRCDPISEHNRLYWYRQTLGQGPEFLTYFQNEAQLEKSRLLSDRFSAERPKGSFSTLEIQRTEQGDSAMYLCASIGTGAKTQYFGPGTRLLVL.